In its sample, the clone carrying this T cell receptor (beta chain) was seen a few times. Antigen: not known. This record belongs to a study of shared clonotypes between healthy human individuals. Broader study findings: Limited genetic and exposure-history diversity came from having few donors. What naive subsets generally showed was a larger estimated richness than memory subsets showed. Only blood was sampled; tissue repertoires likely differ.

CD4+ cells underwent separation, giving CD45RA+ naive and CD45RA-negative memory subsets. TCRdb's copy holds only in-frame clones and misses some; the assay was immunoSEQ multiplex PCR. The sample consists of roughly 300,000 clones, over 70% of them appearing once. The V end lost 0 bases, the J end lost 3 bases, and 23 bases lay between the germline ends. Per germline, CDR1 MNHEY and CDR2 SMNVEV (reference sequence). CDR3 size: 19 residues. The sample comprised memory CD4+ T cells sorted from blood. Subset reported: CD45RA-negative fraction. The rearrangement links TRBV27 to TRBJ1-2; D uncertain. This receptor was obtained from a man younger than 45 in good health. Written as DNA, the CDR3 is TGTGCCAGCAGTTTATCGCCTGCCCGGATCCCTCTAATACACTATGGCTACACCTTC. Its translation is CASSLSPARIPLIHYGYTF.